A single sample is the source of the 19 T cell receptor beta chains below, sequenced in a study of human T cells and chemical hapten exposure. MiXCR, run by TCRdb on the RACE reads, gives a single entry per CDR3 protein. The data show a few hundred thousand distinct CDR3 sequences, with approximately 5% seen just once and about 2.1% held by the top ten. Time point specified: patch test 1, 2 weeks after DPC sensitization. Stated treatment: therapeutic diphenylcyclopropenone sensitization with weekly scalp DPC. Sequences were derived from whole blood, sampled in connection with sensitization to the hapten diphenylcyclopropenone (DPC). Every receptor here comes from a woman aged 45-65 years with alopecia areata. Some clones in this sample may be carry-over from other donors' samples.

This clonotype was detected a few times. The CDR3 DNA reads as TGTGCCAGCAGAAGGGGGGTCCGGAGCTCTGGGGCCAACGTCCTGACTTTC. Encoded protein: CASRRGVRSSGANVLTF. This chain joins TRBV2 and TRBJ2-6; D may be TRBD1 or TRBD2 (6 bases each). The germline CDR1 and CDR2 sequences are SNHLY and FYNNEI. The CDR3 sequence is 17 residues long. Trimming took off 6 bases at V and 0 bases at J, with 15 bases between the two ends.

This clonotype was recorded many times. The chain is built from TRBV7-2 and TRBJ1-5; a weak D match, TRBD1 (6 bases). The CDR3 runs 13 residues. The V and J ends lost 6 bases and 7 bases respectively, with 13 bases between them. The V gene's germline CDR1 is SGHTA and CDR2 FQGNSA. DNA of the CDR3: TGTGCCAGCAGTCTTCCAGGGGAACAGCCCCAGCATTTT. Protein: CASSLPGEQPQHF.

This clonotype was seen ten or more times. The V and J genes are TRBV10-3 and TRBJ2-3, with TRBD1 identical over 9 bases. The germline gives CDR1 ENHRY, CDR2 SYGVKD. This CDR3 has 13 amino acids. V gave up 8 bases and J gave up 6 bases; unmatched junction bases: 6. The CDR3 DNA reads as TGTGCCATCTTCGGACAGGGGACGGATACGCAGTATTTT. It yields the protein CAIFGQGTDTQYF.

The J gene is TRBJ1-1, the V gene TRBV5-5; D is perhaps TRBD1 (5 bases). V lost 1 base and J lost 3, with 10 bases in between. The CDR3 consists of 14 residues. CDR1 is SGHKS, CDR2 YYEKEE, per germline (reference sequence). DNA for the CDR3: TGTGCCAGCAGCTTGTATGGGGGGTACACTGAAGCTTTCTTT. Its protein product is CASSLYGGYTEAFF.

The table lists this clonotype with many counts. J is TRBJ2-7 and V is TRBV20-1; TRBD1 aligns across 9 bases. V dropped 0 bases and J dropped 3; count of bases not matched to a gene: 6. Germline values: CDR1 DFQATT, CDR2 SNEGSKA (reference sequence). This CDR3 is built from 15 residues. CDR3 sequence reads: CSARDFGTGFYEQYF. Written as DNA, the CDR3 is TGCAGTGCTAGAGATTTCGGGACAGGGTTCTACGAGCAGTACTTC.

A few counts support this clonotype. The V call is TRBV5-1, the J call TRBJ1-1; 9 nucleotides agree with TRBD1. With V trimmed by 3 bases and J by 4 bases, 10 bases remained unmatched. From germline, CDR1 is SGHRS and CDR2 YFSETQ. CDR3 length equals 16 residues. The CDR3 DNA sequence: TGCGCCAGCAGCTCCCGCCTGGACAGGGGAGGCACTGAAGCTTTCTTT. This translates into CASSSRLDRGGTEAFF.

This chain joins TRBV6-6 and TRBJ2-2; either TRBD1 or TRBD2 may supply D (6 bases each). V was pared by 0 bases and J by 1 base, with 9 bases between. The CDR3 extends over 16 amino acids. Germline loops: CDR1 MNHNY, CDR2 SVGAGI (reference sequence). CDR3 sequence: CASSYSGGWNTGELFF. The CDR3 DNA sequence: TGTGCCAGCAGTTACTCGGGGGGCTGGAACACCGGGGAGCTGTTTTTT.

The chain employs TRBV28 and TRBJ2-7; tentative D call: TRBD2 (7 bases). Germline V gene lookup returns CDR1 MDHEN and CDR2 SYDVKM. The CDR3 has 14 amino acids. The V end lost 8 bases, the J end lost 3 bases, and 17 bases lay between the germline ends. The CDR3 DNA reads as TGTGCCAGCGATTCGGGGGGCTGGGGCTACGAGCAGTACTTC. Residues: CASDSGGWGYEQYF.

For this clonotype: A much larger clonotype is one base distant, so this may be a read error. The chain employs TRBV12-3 or TRBV12-4 and TRBJ2-3; 7 bases are a match to TRBD1. CDR3 size: 16 residues. Trimming removed 6 bases from V and 5 bases from J; junction bases left unmatched: 14. CDR3 nucleotides: TGTGCCAGCAGGACGTTCAACAGGGGCCACATAGATACGCAGTATTTT. Translated: CASRTFNRGHIDTQYF.

This clonotype was seen at least ten times. The rearrangement uses TRBV29-1 and TRBJ2-3; D unclear. Deletions cut 7 bases from V and 10 bases from J, with 18 bases between. Per the germline V gene, CDR1 is SQVTM and CDR2 is ANQGSEA. The CDR3 loop spans 12 amino acids. The CDR3 here is CSGLTRFTAQYF. CDR3 sequence (DNA): TGCAGCGGCCTGACGCGTTTCACGGCGCAGTATTTT.

This clonotype was seen a handful of times. The CDR3 is CASSRYSGGYEQYF. CDR3 bases: TGTGCCAGCAGCCGATATAGCGGGGGCTACGAGCAGTACTTC. This chain uses TRBV27 with TRBJ2-7; TRBD2 matches at 9 bases. Germline CDR1 is MNHEY and CDR2 is SMNVEV (reference sequence). The CDR3 is 14 amino acids. Losses at the gene ends were 6 bases for V and 3 bases for J; bases not matched to a gene: 6.

This clonotype was observed at least ten times. The rearrangement joins TRBV24-1 to TRBJ1-1, with TRBD1 matching over 7 bases. After removal of 4 bases from V and 11 bases from J, the junction contained 12 bases not matched to a gene. This CDR3 contains 14 residues. Germline V gives CDR1 KGHDR, CDR2 SFDVKD. For the CDR3, the DNA is TGTGCCACCAGTGAGGGTGGTCCCACAGGGGAGGCTTTCTTT. It yields the protein CATSEGGPTGEAFF.

There are a few counts of this clonotype. This sequence joins TRBV20-1 and TRBJ2-1; D not certain. The CDR3 covers 14 residues. Germline V gene lookup returns CDR1 DFQATT and CDR2 SNEGSKA (reference sequence). Trimming removed 0 bases at V and 4 bases at J, with 10 bases between. CDR3: CSARDVATYNEQFF. The DNA for the CDR3 is TGCAGTGCTAGAGATGTGGCGACGTACAATGAGCAGTTCTTC.

This clonotype has a count of ten or more. This sequence joins TRBV12-3 or TRBV12-4 and TRBJ1-5; D remains ambiguous. V was pared by 7 bases and J by 5 bases, with 9 bases between. The CDR3 contains 12 residues. The CDR3 reads CASTWGDQPQHF. DNA of the CDR3: TGTGCCAGCACCTGGGGTGATCAGCCCCAGCATTTT.

The table lists this clonotype with a few counts. The chain recombines TRBV2 with TRBJ1-1, with unresolved D. Trimming cost V 7 bases and J 1 base, with 10 bases left between them. Germline V gives CDR1 SNHLY, CDR2 FYNNEI. The CDR3 sequence is 13 residues long. The CDR3 reads CASTVDGNTEAFF. CDR3 DNA sequence: TGTGCCAGCACTGTAGACGGGAACACTGAAGCTTTCTTT.

This clonotype was detected only a few times. The rearrangement joins TRBV7-2 to TRBJ2-6, with TRBD1 matching 7 bases. Per germline, CDR1 SGHTA and CDR2 FQGNSA. V lost 5 bases, J lost 0 bases, and 13 bases stayed unmatched. This CDR3 region has 19 residues. For the CDR3, the DNA is TGTGCCAGCAGCCCAAGACAGGGTCCCCTCCGCTCTGGGGCCAACGTCCTGACTTTC. Its translation: CASSPRQGPLRSGANVLTF.

This clonotype showed up many times. The chain has TRBV12-3 or TRBV12-4 and TRBJ2-7, with 11 bases aligning to TRBD2. This CDR3 is 15 amino acids long. Trimming at V came to 6 bases and at J to 1 base, leaving 5 bases not matched to a gene. The CDR3 here is CASSPLAGGSYEQYF. The CDR3 nucleotides are TGTGCCAGCAGCCCCCTAGCGGGGGGATCCTACGAGCAGTACTTC.

The sample holds many counts of this clonotype. This chain links TRBV13 with TRBJ1-1, with D possibly TRBD1 on 5 matching bases. This CDR3 comprises 15 residues. The germline V gene encodes CDR1 PRHDT and CDR2 FYEKMQ (reference sequence). Trimming took off 5 bases at V and 2 bases at J, with 15 bases between the two ends. CDR3: CASSPGTLLNTEAFF. CDR3 DNA: TGTGCCAGCAGCCCAGGGACCCTTCTTAACACTGAAGCTTTCTTT.

This clonotype was picked up many times. V usage is TRBV3-1 and J usage is TRBJ2-4; D remains unclear. Germline CDR1 reads LGHDT; CDR2 reads YNNKEL (reference sequence). Trimming left V 2 bases short and J 9 bases short, with 8 bases between. The CDR3 is made up of 12 amino acids. The CDR3 spells CASSQSKGIQYF. In DNA form, the CDR3 reads TGTGCCAGCAGCCAAAGTAAAGGCATTCAGTACTTC.